One sample yielded the 13 T cell receptor beta chains listed below, sequenced in a study of T cell responses to AZD1222 COVID-19 vaccine. Data came from immunoSEQ multiplex PCR; TCRdb stores just in-frame clones and leaves some out. Counted here are around 88,000 clones, around 90% occurring once; the ten biggest clones make up around 10%. The sample in question was peripheral blood, obtained on day 0 of MenACWY control vaccination. The receptors were gathered from an adult in good health.

This rearrangement joins TRBV30 to TRBJ1-5; unclear D gene. V gave up 0 bases and J gave up 0 bases, with 6 bases separating them. The V gene's germline CDR1 is GTSNPN and CDR2 SVGIG (reference sequence). The CDR3 spans 14 residues. This CDR3 reads CAWSVRDSNQPQHF. CDR3 nucleotides: TGTGCCTGGAGTGTACGTGATAGCAATCAGCCCCAGCATTTT.

This chain connects TRBV12-3 or TRBV12-4 to TRBJ2-7, with 8 nucleotides matching TRBD1. Trimming removed 5 bases from V and 9 bases from J; junction bases left unmatched: 9. The CDR3 contains 13 residues. The CDR3 region is CASSPGQAPRQYF. CDR3 in DNA: TGTGCCAGCAGTCCGGGACAGGCCCCACGGCAGTACTTC.

This clone was counted a single time. J is TRBJ1-2 and V is TRBV6-4; the match to TRBD1 covers 7 bases. J was trimmed by 8 bases and V by 6 bases; bases with no gene match: 12. Germline V gives CDR1 MRHNA, CDR2 SNTAGT. The CDR3 length is 14 residues. CDR3 residues: CASRPTTGNSGYTF. CDR3 in DNA: TGTGCCAGCAGACCCACGACAGGGAACTCCGGCTACACCTTC.

The count of this clone is one. The V gene is TRBV7-9, the J gene TRBJ2-2; no reliable D call. The CDR3 is made up of 17 amino acids. Germline V gene sequence: CDR1 SEHNR, CDR2 FQNEAQ (reference sequence). Trimming stripped 5 bases from V and 8 bases from J, with 24 bases between. CDR3 bases: TGTGCCAGCAGCCACCGTGGGATAACCACCGCAAGGGGGGAGCTGTTTTTT. Translating gives CASSHRGITTARGELFF.

The genes are TRBV7-3 and TRBJ2-2; D is unclear. V lost 5 bases to trimming and J lost 2 bases, with 15 bases between them. The CDR3 is 16 amino acids. Germline CDR1 and CDR2: SGHTA and FQGTGA. This CDR3 is CASSPGSLSNTGELFF. DNA for the CDR3: TGTGCCAGCAGCCCCGGGTCGCTTTCTAACACCGGGGAGCTGTTTTTT.

The chain uses TRBV7-9 and TRBJ2-1, with TRBD2 matching over 7 bases. With V trimmed by 3 bases and J by 2 bases, 4 bases remained unmatched. The CDR3 loop spans 15 amino acids. Germline V gene lookup returns CDR1 SEHNR and CDR2 FQNEAQ (reference sequence). The DNA of the CDR3 is TGTGCCAGCAGCTTGCGGGGGTCCGCCTACAATGAGCAGTTCTTC. Translating gives CASSLRGSAYNEQFF.

The chain combines TRBV15 with TRBJ1-2; no firm D call. The germline V gene has CDR1 LNHNV and CDR2 YYDKDF (reference sequence). Trimming pared 1 base from V and 0 bases from J, leaving 9 bases between. CDR3 length: 15 amino acids. The CDR3: CATSRVGGANYGYTF. As DNA, the CDR3 is TGTGCCACCAGCAGAGTGGGAGGAGCTAACTATGGCTACACCTTC.

The gene calls are TRBV7-2 and TRBJ2-5; a weak D match, TRBD2 (6 bases). The CDR3 consists of 15 residues. V lost 3 bases to trimming and J lost 5 bases, with 16 bases between them. Germline values: CDR1 SGHTA, CDR2 FQGNSA. CDR3 sequence: CASSFPLGGWETQYF. As DNA, the CDR3 is TGTGCCAGCAGCTTCCCCCTGGGGGGATGGGAGACCCAGTACTTC.

This chain links TRBV9 with TRBJ1-5; TRBD1 matches 9 bases. The V gene end was trimmed by 4 bases and the J gene end by 7 bases; junction bases not matched to a gene: 3. Germline V gene sequence: CDR1 SGDLS, CDR2 YYNGEE. The CDR3 length is 13 residues. In DNA form, the CDR3 reads TGTGCCAGCAGCCCGGGACAGGGACAGCCCCAGCATTTT. This gives the protein CASSPGQGQPQHF.

This clone came up once. The gene calls are TRBV5-4 and TRBJ1-1; TRBD1 matches 10 bases. This CDR3 region has 16 residues. Germline V gene sequence: CDR1 SGHNT, CDR2 YYREEE (reference sequence). Losses at the gene ends were 3 bases for V and 7 bases for J; bases not matched to a gene: 12. The CDR3 protein is CASSSGGDRGRDEAFF. CDR3 DNA sequence: TGTGCCAGCAGCTCAGGAGGGGACAGGGGTCGTGATGAAGCTTTCTTT.

V is TRBV10-1 and J is TRBJ1-6; possible D gene TRBD1, 5 bases. V lost 0 bases to trimming and J lost 9 bases, with 15 bases between them. Looked up from germline, CDR1 is WNHNN and CDR2 is SYGVQD (reference sequence). This CDR3 is built from 16 residues. The CDR3 is CASSESDGGFGSPLHF. In nucleotides, the CDR3 is TGCGCCAGCAGTGAGTCCGACGGGGGGTTTGGTTCACCCCTCCACTTT.

The chain is built from TRBV4-2 and TRBJ1-2; D may be TRBD1 (6 bases). CDR1 is LGHNA, CDR2 YNFKEQ, per germline. The ends were cut back, 1 base at V and 4 bases at J, with 19 bases in the middle. The CDR3 contains 17 residues. DNA for the CDR3: TGTGCCAGCAGCCAAGGATTAGGGGGGGGAGCCCTCTATGGCTACACCTTC. Translated, it gives CASSQGLGGGALYGYTF.

The J gene is TRBJ1-4, the V gene TRBV6-6; the match to TRBD1 covers 8 bases. This CDR3 region has 12 residues. V lost 6 bases to trimming and J lost 11 bases; unmatched junction nucleotides: 5. The V gene's germline CDR1 is MNHNY and CDR2 SVGAGI (reference sequence). CDR3 in amino acids: CASRDRGEKLFF. The CDR3, as DNA: TGTGCCAGCAGAGACAGGGGCGAGAAACTGTTTTTT.